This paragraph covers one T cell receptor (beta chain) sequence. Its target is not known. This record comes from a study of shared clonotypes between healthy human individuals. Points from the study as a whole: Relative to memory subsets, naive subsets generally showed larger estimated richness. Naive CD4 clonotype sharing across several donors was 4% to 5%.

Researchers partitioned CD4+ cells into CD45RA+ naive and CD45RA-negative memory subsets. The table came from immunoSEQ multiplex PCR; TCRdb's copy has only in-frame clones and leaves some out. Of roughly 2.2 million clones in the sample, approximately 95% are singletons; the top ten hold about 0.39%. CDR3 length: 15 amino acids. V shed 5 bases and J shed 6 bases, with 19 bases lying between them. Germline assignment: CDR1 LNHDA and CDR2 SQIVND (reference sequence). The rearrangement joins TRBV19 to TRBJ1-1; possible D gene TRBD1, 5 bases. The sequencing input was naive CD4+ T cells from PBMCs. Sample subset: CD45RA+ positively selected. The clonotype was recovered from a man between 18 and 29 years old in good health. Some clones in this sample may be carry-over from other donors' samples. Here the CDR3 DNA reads TGTGCCAGTAGTTCGCCCCCCGGGGGGGTACCTGAAGCTTTCTTT. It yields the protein CASSSPPGGVPEAFF.